A selection of T cell receptor beta chains follows, all from one sample in a study of cytotoxic CD8 clonotypes in ibrutinib-treated CLL. Generated by immunoSEQ multiplex PCR, the TCRdb table keeps only in-frame clones and is missing some. Counted here are approximately 340,000 clones, over 60% occurring once; the ten biggest clones make up around 6.3%. Sequencing used PBMCs, obtained after 36 months of ibrutinib treatment. The receptors derive from a human donor with chronic lymphocytic leukemia. CDR3s include the opening cysteine and the closing phenylalanine or tryptophan. The D gene is left open where the match is weak.

d_call v_call cdr3_aa
TRBD2 TRBV4-2 CASSQDLREGDEQYF
TRBD1 TRBV7-6 CASSRGQGFGNTEAFF
- TRBV4-1 CASSHRGGQPQHF
TRBD2 TRBV5-1 CASSLFGGREQYF
TRBD1 TRBV4-3 CASSYEAGTGFFGEQFF
- TRBV28 CASSRGIINTEAFF
TRBD2 TRBV6-5 CASRGRPSYNEQFF
- TRBV2 CARSPPGETQYF
TRBD1 TRBV28 CASSRRQGFHYEQYF
- TRBV9 CASSVGPRGGELFF
- TRBV7-6 CASSLRQSGETQYF
- TRBV7-9 CASSLQEIEQPQHF
- TRBV4-1 CASSQDRGHSYEQYF
- TRBV2 CASSEGGRAARHEQYF
TRBD1 TRBV5-1 CASRTGTGDAGQYF
- TRBV5-3 CARSLNTAYGYTF
TRBD1 TRBV29-1 CSVVVTGGYGYTF
- TRBV7-2 CASASLGNQPQHF
- TRBV12-5 CASGPGPNVLTF
TRBD2 TRBV6-6 CASSPISGGKPYEQYF
TRBD1 TRBV6-4 CASKPGQGNTEAFF
- TRBV29-1 CSVEGSEDSSYNEQFF
TRBD2 TRBV9 CASSVRLGGSTDTQYF
- TRBV10-3 CAISEVSDTEAFF
- TRBV25-1 CASIASGTGYTF
- TRBV6-5 CASSYSLGENTEAFF
- TRBV27 CASSLYRGENQPQHF
- TRBV29-1 CSVRPITDTQYF
- TRBV28 CASKGQLPVF
- TRBV23-1 CASSQTYSNQPQHF
TRBD1 TRBV10-2 CASRQGNTIYF
TRBD2 TRBV7-3 CASSLFWRESAGELFF
TRBD1 TRBV5-1 CASSFAGDSYEQYF
- TRBV23-1 CASNQGDEQYF
- TRBV25-1 CASSEWSSLNTQYF
- TRBV6-5 CASRSEGWSKNIQYF
- TRBV7-8 CASSATGYYNEQFF
- TRBV5-4 CASSLALGAYEQYF
- TRBV7-6 CASSSTGLPTEAFF
- TRBV6-4 CASSPGVSYNEQFF
- TRBV11-2 CASSPTRAANTEAFF
TRBD1 TRBV9 CASSIRTGADFYGYTF
TRBD1 TRBV15 CATGEQGAPNEKLFF
TRBD1 TRBV5-1 CASSLDRDHNEQFF
TRBD2 TRBV11-2 CASSLMPSGFYNEQFF
- TRBV28 CASSLDRDSEQYF
TRBD1 TRBV4-1 CASSPRQGADYGYTF
TRBD2 TRBV7-2 CASSLSSGSSYEQYF
- TRBV5-5 CASSLVGNTGELFF
- TRBV9 CASSVVDRLTEAFF